The source of this TCR beta chain is a study of cytomegalovirus exposure and HLA in healthy donors. Amplification used 60 Vbeta primers and 13 Jbeta primers. Sequencing was performed with immunoSEQ multiplex PCR; in TCRdb, only in-frame clones are kept and a portion is missing. The sample lists hundreds of thousands of clones, about three quarters occurring once. A word on this clone: The antigen remains undetermined.

The CDR3 consists of 13 residues. The germline V gene has CDR1 SGHTA and CDR2 FQGNSA. Trimming removed 6 bases from V and 1 base from J, with 9 bases in between. Study-wide results and limits: Altogether, 150 to 200 TCR beta chains were recorded as cytomegalovirus-associated. Trimming of TCR beta V- and J-genes showed a link, identified in a later analysis, to a missense DCLRE1C variant. Most subjects had HLA-A and HLA-B alleles reportedly predicted accurately by TCR beta sequences.

The chain combines TRBV7-2 with TRBJ2-5, with D maybe TRBD2 (5 bases). Material: PBMCs. This sequence was found in a man aged 18-30 years in good health and CMV-seronegative. CDR3: CASSGGVQETQYF. The DNA of the CDR3 is TGTGCCAGCAGTGGAGGTGTCCAAGAGACCCAGTACTTC.